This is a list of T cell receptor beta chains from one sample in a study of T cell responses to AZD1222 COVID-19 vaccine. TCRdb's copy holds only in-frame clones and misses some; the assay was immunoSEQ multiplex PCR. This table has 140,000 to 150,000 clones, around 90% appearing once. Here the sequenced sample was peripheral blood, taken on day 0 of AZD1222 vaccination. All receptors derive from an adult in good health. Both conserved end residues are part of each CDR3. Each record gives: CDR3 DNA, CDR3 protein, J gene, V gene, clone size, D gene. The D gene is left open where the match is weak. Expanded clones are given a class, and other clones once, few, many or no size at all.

TGTGCCACCAGTGATTTGAGCTCCTACGAGCAGTACTTC CATSDLSSYEQYF TRBJ2-7 TRBV24-1 few NA
TGTGCCAGCAGCTTGGACAGGGCAAATAATTCACCCCTCCACTTT CASSLDRANNSPLHF TRBJ1-6 TRBV5-5 NA NA
TGTGCCACCAGTGAAACTAGCGCCCCCCATACGCAGTATTTT CATSETSAPHTQYF TRBJ2-3 TRBV24-1 once TRBD2
TGTGCCAGCAGTTCGCTTTTACAGGGGTGGACTGAAGCTTTCTTT CASSSLLQGWTEAFF TRBJ1-1 TRBV28 NA TRBD1
TGTGCCAGCAGCTTTCCTGGGGCCAACGTCCTGACTTTC CASSFPGANVLTF TRBJ2-6 TRBV11-1 NA NA
TGTGCCAGCAGGGGGGGTTCGTGGAACACTGAAGCTTTCTTT CASRGGSWNTEAFF TRBJ1-1 TRBV2 NA NA
TGTGCCAGCAGCTCCGGTGGCAGGGGGATCGAGACCCAGTACTTC CASSSGGRGIETQYF TRBJ2-5 TRBV5-4 NA TRBD1
TGTGCCACCAGTGATTTCCGACAGGGGGCGGCCAAAAACATTCAGTACTTC CATSDFRQGAAKNIQYF TRBJ2-4 TRBV24-1 NA TRBD1
TGCGCCAGCAGCCCGACTAGCGGGAGAACCGGGGAGCTGTTTTTT CASSPTSGRTGELFF TRBJ2-2 TRBV5-1 NA TRBD2
TGCAGTCCTTGGGGAAATACGCAGTATTTT CSPWGNTQYF TRBJ2-3 TRBV20-1 NA NA
TGTGCCAGCAGCTTCGGACAGGGAAGGGTGAACACTGAAGCTTTCTTT CASSFGQGRVNTEAFF TRBJ1-1 TRBV7-3 NA TRBD1
TGTGCCAGCTCAGGGACACAACCCTCCTACGAGCAGTACTTC CASSGTQPSYEQYF TRBJ2-7 TRBV18 NA NA